These T cell receptor beta chains were read from a single sample in a study of blood T cell repertoires in COVID-19. Clones were read by immunoSEQ multiplex PCR, and TCRdb kept only the in-frame ones, dropping some. Counted here are about 440,000 clones, about 91% occurring once; the ten biggest clones make up around 12%. The sample was peripheral blood. These TCRs come from a woman aged 50 to 60 with COVID-19, enrolled during active disease. Both conserved end residues are part of each CDR3. A D gene is named only where the DNA matches it firmly. Where a row states a size, it is once, few, many or the class of an expanded clone; other rows omit it.

v_call	d_call	j_call	clone_size	cdr3_aa	cdr3_nt
TRBV12-3/TRBV12-4	TRBD1	TRBJ2-5	-	CASSWTGEETQYF	TGTGCCAGCAGTTGGACAGGGGAAGAGACCCAGTACTTC
TRBV24-1	-	TRBJ2-5	-	CATSDSGGPTGTQYF	TGTGCCACCAGTGACTCCGGGGGGCCAACGGGGACCCAGTACTTC
TRBV30	-	TRBJ1-1	-	CAWSGAGVNTEAFF	TGTGCCTGGAGTGGTGCCGGGGTGAACACTGAAGCTTTCTTT
TRBV5-1	-	TRBJ1-4	-	CASSLGGFNEKLFF	TGCGCCAGCAGCTTGGGTGGCTTTAATGAAAAACTGTTTTTT
TRBV28	TRBD1	TRBJ1-6	few	CASSLPGGILPLHF	TGTGCCAGCAGTTTACCAGGGGGAATCTTACCCCTCCACTTT
TRBV30	-	TRBJ1-1	-	CAWSRDRSAEAFF	TGTGCCTGGAGTAGAGACAGGAGCGCTGAAGCTTTCTTT
TRBV6-1	TRBD1	TRBJ2-6	-	CASSGQGISGANVLTF	TGTGCCAGCAGTGGACAGGGCATCTCTGGGGCCAACGTCCTGACTTTC
TRBV9	-	TRBJ1-1	-	CASSVTGKTEAFF	TGTGCCAGCAGCGTAACCGGGAAAACTGAAGCTTTCTTT
TRBV13	TRBD2	TRBJ2-1	-	CASSPGTSGGIQFF	TGTGCCAGCAGCCCAGGGACTAGCGGGGGAATCCAGTTCTTC
TRBV7-2	-	TRBJ2-1	-	CASSLATTPSNEQFF	TGTGCCAGCAGTCTCGCGACTACCCCCTCCAATGAGCAGTTCTTC
TRBV7-9	-	TRBJ2-7	-	CASRNSGDEQYF	TGTGCCAGCAGGAACTCAGGCGACGAGCAGTACTTC
TRBV10-2	TRBD2	TRBJ2-2	-	CASRTSGPNTGELFF	TGCGCCAGTAGGACTAGCGGGCCGAACACCGGGGAGCTGTTTTTT
TRBV19	-	TRBJ2-1	-	CASKSGAYNEQFF	TGTGCCAGTAAAAGCGGTGCCTACAATGAGCAGTTCTTC